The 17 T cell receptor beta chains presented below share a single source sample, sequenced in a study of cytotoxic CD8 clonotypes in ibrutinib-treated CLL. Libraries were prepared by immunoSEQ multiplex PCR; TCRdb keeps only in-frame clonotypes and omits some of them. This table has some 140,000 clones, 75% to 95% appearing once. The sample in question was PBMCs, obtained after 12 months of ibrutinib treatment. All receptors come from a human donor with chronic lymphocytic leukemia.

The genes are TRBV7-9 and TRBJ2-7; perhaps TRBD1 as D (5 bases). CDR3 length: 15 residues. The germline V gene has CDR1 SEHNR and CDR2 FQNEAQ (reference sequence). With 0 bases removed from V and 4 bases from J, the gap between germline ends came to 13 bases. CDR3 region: CASSLAGQNFYEQYF. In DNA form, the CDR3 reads TGTGCCAGCAGCTTAGCGGGGCAGAACTTTTACGAGCAGTACTTC.

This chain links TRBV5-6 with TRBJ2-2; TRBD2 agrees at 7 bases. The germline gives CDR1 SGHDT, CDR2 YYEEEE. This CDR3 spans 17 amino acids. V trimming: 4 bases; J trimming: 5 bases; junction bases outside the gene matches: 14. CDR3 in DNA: TGTGCCAGCAGCGCCCCCCCGGGGGGAGTACTGACCGGGGAGCTGTTTTTT. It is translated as CASSAPPGGVLTGELFF.

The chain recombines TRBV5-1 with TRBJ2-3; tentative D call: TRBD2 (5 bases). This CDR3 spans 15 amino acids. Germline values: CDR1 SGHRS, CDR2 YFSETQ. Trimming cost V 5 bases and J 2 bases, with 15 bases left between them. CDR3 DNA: TGCGCCAGCAGGGAGGACGGAGCAAACACAGATACGCAGTATTTT. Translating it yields CASREDGANTDTQYF.

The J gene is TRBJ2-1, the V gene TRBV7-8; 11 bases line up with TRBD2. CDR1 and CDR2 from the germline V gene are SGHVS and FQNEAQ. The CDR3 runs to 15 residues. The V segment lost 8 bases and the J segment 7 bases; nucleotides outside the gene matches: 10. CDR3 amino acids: CASSNLAGGYNEQFF. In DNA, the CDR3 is TGTGCCAGCTCAAATCTAGCGGGAGGCTATAATGAGCAGTTCTTC.

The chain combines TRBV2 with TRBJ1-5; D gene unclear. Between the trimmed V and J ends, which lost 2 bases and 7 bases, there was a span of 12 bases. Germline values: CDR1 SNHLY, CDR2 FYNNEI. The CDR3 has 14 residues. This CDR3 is CASSENLLAQPQHF. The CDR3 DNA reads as TGTGCCAGCAGTGAAAACCTCCTCGCCCAGCCCCAGCATTTT.

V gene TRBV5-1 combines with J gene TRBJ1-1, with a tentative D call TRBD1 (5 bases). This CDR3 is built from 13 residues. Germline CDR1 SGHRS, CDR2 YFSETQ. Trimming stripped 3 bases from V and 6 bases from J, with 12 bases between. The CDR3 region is CASSSQGEAEAFF. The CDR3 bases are TGCGCCAGCAGCTCTCAAGGGGAGGCTGAAGCTTTCTTT.

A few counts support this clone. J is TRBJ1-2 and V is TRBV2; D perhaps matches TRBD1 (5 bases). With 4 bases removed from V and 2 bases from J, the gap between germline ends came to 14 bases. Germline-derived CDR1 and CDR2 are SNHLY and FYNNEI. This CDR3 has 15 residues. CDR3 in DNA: TGTGCCAGCAGTGGGGGAGGGGCCGCCAACTATGGCTACACCTTC. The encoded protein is CASSGGGAANYGYTF.

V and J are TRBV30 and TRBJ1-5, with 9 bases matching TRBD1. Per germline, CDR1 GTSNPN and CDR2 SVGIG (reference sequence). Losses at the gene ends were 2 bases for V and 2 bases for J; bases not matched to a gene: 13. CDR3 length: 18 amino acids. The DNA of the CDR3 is TGTGCCTGGAGTCGACAGGGGGTGGGATTTTTTGGCAATCAGCCCCAGCATTTT. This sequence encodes CAWSRQGVGFFGNQPQHF. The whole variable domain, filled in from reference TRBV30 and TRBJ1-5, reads SQTIHQWPATLVQPVGSPLSLECTVEGTSNPNLYWYRQAAGRGLQLLFYSVGIGQISSEVPQNLSASRPQDRQFILSSKKLLLSDSGFYLCAWSRQGVGFFGNQPQHFGDGTRLSIL.

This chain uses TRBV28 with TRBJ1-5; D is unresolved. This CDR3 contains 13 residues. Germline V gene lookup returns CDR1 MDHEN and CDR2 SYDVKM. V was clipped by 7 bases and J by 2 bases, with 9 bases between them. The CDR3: CASMTRGNQPQHF. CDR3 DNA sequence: TGTGCCAGCATGACCCGGGGCAATCAGCCCCAGCATTTT.

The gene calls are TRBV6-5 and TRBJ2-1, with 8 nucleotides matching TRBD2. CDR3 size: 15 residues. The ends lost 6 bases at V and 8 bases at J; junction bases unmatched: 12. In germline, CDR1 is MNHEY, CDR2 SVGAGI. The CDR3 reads CASRVGSGSLDEQFF. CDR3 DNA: TGTGCCAGCAGGGTAGGAAGCGGGAGTTTGGATGAGCAGTTCTTC.

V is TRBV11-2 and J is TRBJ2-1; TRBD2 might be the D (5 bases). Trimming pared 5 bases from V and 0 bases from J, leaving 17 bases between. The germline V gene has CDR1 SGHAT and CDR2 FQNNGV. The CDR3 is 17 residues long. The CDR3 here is CASSLRGAVSSYNEQFF. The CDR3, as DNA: TGTGCCAGCAGCCTCCGGGGAGCAGTCAGCTCCTACAATGAGCAGTTCTTC. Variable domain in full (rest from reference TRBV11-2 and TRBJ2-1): EAGVAQSPRYKIIEKRQSVAFWCNPISGHATLYWYQQILGQGPKLLIQFQNNGVVDDSQLPKDRFSAERLKGVDSTLKIQPAKLEDSAVYLCASSLRGAVSSYNEQFFGPGTRLTVL.

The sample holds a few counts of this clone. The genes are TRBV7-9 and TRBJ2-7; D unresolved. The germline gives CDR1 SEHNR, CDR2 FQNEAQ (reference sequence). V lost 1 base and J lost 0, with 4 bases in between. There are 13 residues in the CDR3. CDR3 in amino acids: CASSLGFSYEQYF. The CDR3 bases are TGTGCCAGCAGCTTAGGCTTCTCCTACGAGCAGTACTTC.

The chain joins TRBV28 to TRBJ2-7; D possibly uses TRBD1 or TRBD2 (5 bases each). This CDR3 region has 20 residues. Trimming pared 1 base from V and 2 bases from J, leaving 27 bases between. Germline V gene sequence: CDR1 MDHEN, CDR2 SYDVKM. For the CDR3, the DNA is TGTGCCAGCAGTTTATCCGGACAATCCCTAGGGAGCTTCTTAACCTACGAGCAGTACTTC. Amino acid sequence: CASSLSGQSLGSFLTYEQYF.

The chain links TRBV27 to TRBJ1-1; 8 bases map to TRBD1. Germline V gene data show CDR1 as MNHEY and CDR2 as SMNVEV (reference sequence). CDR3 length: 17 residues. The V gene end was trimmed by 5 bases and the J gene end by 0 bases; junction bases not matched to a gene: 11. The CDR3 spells CASSTDRGGNMNTEAFF. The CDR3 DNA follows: TGTGCCAGCAGTACAGACAGGGGAGGGAATATGAACACTGAAGCTTTCTTT.

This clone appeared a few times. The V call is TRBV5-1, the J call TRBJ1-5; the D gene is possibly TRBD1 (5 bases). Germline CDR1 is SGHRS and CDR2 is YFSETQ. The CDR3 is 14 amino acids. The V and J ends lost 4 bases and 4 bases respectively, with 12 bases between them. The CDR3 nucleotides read TGCGCCAGCAGCCCCACAGGTCCAAATCAGCCCCAGCATTTT. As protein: CASSPTGPNQPQHF.

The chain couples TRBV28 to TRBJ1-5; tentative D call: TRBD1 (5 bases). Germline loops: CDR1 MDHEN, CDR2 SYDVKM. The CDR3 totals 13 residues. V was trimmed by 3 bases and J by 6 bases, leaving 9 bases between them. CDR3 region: CASSFGAIQPQHF. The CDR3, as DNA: TGTGCCAGCAGTTTCGGGGCGATTCAGCCCCAGCATTTT.

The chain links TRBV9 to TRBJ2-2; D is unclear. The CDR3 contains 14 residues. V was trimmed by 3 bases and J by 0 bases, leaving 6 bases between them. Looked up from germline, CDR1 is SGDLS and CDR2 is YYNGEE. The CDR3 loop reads CASSAWPNTGELFF. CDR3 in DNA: TGTGCCAGCAGCGCGTGGCCGAACACCGGGGAGCTGTTTTTT.